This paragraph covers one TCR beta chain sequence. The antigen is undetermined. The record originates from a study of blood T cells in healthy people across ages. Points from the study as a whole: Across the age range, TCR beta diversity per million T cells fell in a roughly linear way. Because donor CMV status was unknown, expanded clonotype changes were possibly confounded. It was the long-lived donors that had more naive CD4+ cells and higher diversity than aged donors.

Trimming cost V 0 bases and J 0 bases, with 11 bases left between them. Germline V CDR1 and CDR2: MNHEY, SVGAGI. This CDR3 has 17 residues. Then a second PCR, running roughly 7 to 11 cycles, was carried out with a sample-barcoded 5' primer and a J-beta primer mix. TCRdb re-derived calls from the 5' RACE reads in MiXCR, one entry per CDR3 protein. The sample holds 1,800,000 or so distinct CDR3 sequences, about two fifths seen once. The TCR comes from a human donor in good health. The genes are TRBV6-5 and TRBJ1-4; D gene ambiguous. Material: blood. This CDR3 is CASSYSWSPATNEKLFF. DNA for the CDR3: TGTGCCAGCAGTTACTCGTGGTCTCCCGCAACTAATGAAAAACTGTTTTTT.